Each of the 32 T cell receptor beta chains below was sequenced from the same sample in a study of T cells in narcolepsy. TCRdb's copy holds only in-frame clones and misses some; the assay was immunoSEQ multiplex PCR. The sample has 25,000 to 35,000 clones; less than 90% are singletons. Sequencing used memory (CD45RA-) CD4+ T cells from blood. Source of these receptors: a human donor in good health.

This clone has just a few counts. V is TRBV5-4 and J is TRBJ1-1; maybe TRBD1 (6 bases). The V gene's germline CDR1 is SGHNT and CDR2 YYREEE (reference sequence). The CDR3 runs to 13 residues. V was pared by 3 bases and J by 1 base, with 7 bases between. CDR3: CASSWGPNTEAFF. CDR3 in DNA: TGTGCCAGCAGCTGGGGGCCGAACACTGAAGCTTTCTTT. The variable domain in full, with the rest retrieved from reference TRBV5-4 and TRBJ1-1, is ETGVTQSPTHLIKTRGQQVTLRCSSQSGHNTVSWYQQALGQGPQFIFQYYREEENGRGNFPPRFSGLQFPNYSSELNVNALELDDSALYLCASSWGPNTEAFFGQGTRLTVV.

This rearrangement joins TRBV7-6 to TRBJ1-2; D perhaps matches TRBD1 (6 bases). There are 14 residues in the CDR3. V gave up 1 base and J gave up 7 bases, with 13 bases separating them. Germline V gene lookup returns CDR1 SGHVS and CDR2 FNYEAQ. DNA of the CDR3: TGTGCCAGCAGCTTAGATGGTACAGGGTTTGGCTACACCTTC. It is translated as CASSLDGTGFGYTF. Based on the CDR3 plus reference TRBV7-6 and TRBJ1-2, the full variable domain is GAGVSQSPRYKVTKRGQDVALRCDPISGHVSLYWYRQALGQGPEFLTYFNYEAQQDKSGLPNDRFSAERPEGSISTLTIQRTEQRDSAMYRCASSLDGTGFGYTFGSGTRLTVV.

The V and J genes are TRBV6-1 and TRBJ2-1, with D possibly TRBD2 on 5 matching bases. The germline CDR1 and CDR2 sequences are MNHNS and SASEGT. Deletions cut 7 bases from V and 7 bases from J, with 17 bases between. This CDR3 spans 14 amino acids. This chain's CDR3 is CASTAVGSGNEQFF. CDR3 DNA: TGTGCCAGCACGGCCGTGGGGTCGGGGAATGAGCAGTTCTTC.

V gene TRBV28 combines with J gene TRBJ1-2, with TRBD1 as a possible D gene (5 bases). The ends were cut back, 5 bases at V and 1 base at J, with 17 bases in the middle. The germline gives CDR1 MDHEN, CDR2 SYDVKM. CDR3 length: 16 amino acids. CDR3 DNA sequence: TGTGCCAGCAGTCCCACCGGGGCGATCTTTAACTATGGCTACACCTTC. The encoded protein is CASSPTGAIFNYGYTF.

This chain connects TRBV5-1 to TRBJ2-7; TRBD2 aligns across 12 bases. Trimming at V came to 0 bases and at J to 4 bases, leaving 2 bases not matched to a gene. The germline V gene encodes CDR1 SGHRS and CDR2 YFSETQ. This CDR3 is 15 amino acids long. CDR3 protein: CASSLGLAGVYEQYF. CDR3 coding DNA: TGCGCCAGCAGCTTGGGACTAGCGGGGGTATACGAGCAGTACTTC. The full variable domain, completed using reference TRBV5-1 and TRBJ2-7, is KAGVTQTPRYLIKTRGQQVTLSCSPISGHRSVSWYQQTPGQGLQFLFEYFSETQRNKGNFPGRFSGRQFSNSRSEMNVSTLELGDSALYLCASSLGLAGVYEQYFGPGTRLTVT.

V gene TRBV25-1 combines with J gene TRBJ1-2, with a possible D match to TRBD1 (6 bases). The CDR3 spans 13 residues. Germline V gene lookup returns CDR1 MGHDK and CDR2 SYGVNS. V gave up 4 bases and J gave up 5 bases, with 11 bases separating them. The CDR3, as DNA: TGTGCCAGCAGTGGCACAGGGTGGTATGGCTACACCTTC. Amino acid sequence: CASSGTGWYGYTF.

CDR3 in DNA: TGTGCCAGCAGCTTGGGGCCTAATTGGCCTTCCGTTGGTAATGAGCAGTTCTTC. It is translated as CASSLGPNWPSVGNEQFF. The chain combines TRBV5-8 with TRBJ2-1; D unresolved. CDR3 size: 18 residues. Trimming stripped 0 bases from V and 7 bases from J, with 23 bases between. Germline-derived CDR1 and CDR2 are SGHTS and YDEGEE.

The chain has TRBV6-1 and TRBJ2-2; TRBD2 might be the D (6 bases). From germline, CDR1 is MNHNS and CDR2 SASEGT. V lost 0 bases and J lost 5, with 7 bases in between. CDR3 size: 14 residues. CDR3 region: CASSEAGGTGELFF. The CDR3 DNA is TGTGCCAGCAGTGAAGCAGGAGGGACCGGGGAGCTGTTTTTT.

A few counts support this clone. This chain joins TRBV6-6 and TRBJ1-5; D possibly corresponds to TRBD1 (6 bases). Per the germline V gene, CDR1 is MNHNY and CDR2 is SVGAGI (reference sequence). The CDR3 sequence is 15 residues long. The V end was cut by 3 bases, the J end by 1 base, with 10 bases between. The CDR3 spells CASSYLGASNQPQHF. CDR3 bases: TGTGCCAGCAGTTATTTGGGGGCGAGCAATCAGCCCCAGCATTTT.

The rearrangement joins TRBV9 to TRBJ1-2; D is unresolved. V was clipped by 0 bases and J by 3 bases, with 9 bases between them. The CDR3 has 14 amino acids. CDR1 is SGDLS, CDR2 YYNGEE, per germline. CDR3 in amino acids: CASSVARGDYGYTF. The CDR3 DNA reads as TGTGCCAGCAGCGTAGCCCGTGGGGACTATGGCTACACCTTC.

The chain links TRBV7-6 to TRBJ2-5; 8 bases align to TRBD2. CDR3 length: 15 residues. The germline V gene has CDR1 SGHVS and CDR2 FNYEAQ. After removal of 2 bases from V and 7 bases from J, the junction contained 9 bases not matched to a gene. The CDR3 spells CASSLSTGGLGTQYF. The CDR3, as DNA: TGTGCCAGCAGCTTATCAACGGGGGGGCTGGGGACCCAGTACTTC. Full variable domain (rest looked up from reference TRBV7-6 and TRBJ2-5): GAGVSQSPRYKVTKRGQDVALRCDPISGHVSLYWYRQALGQGPEFLTYFNYEAQQDKSGLPNDRFSAERPEGSISTLTIQRTEQRDSAMYRCASSLSTGGLGTQYFGPGTRLLVL.

This chain connects TRBV30 to TRBJ1-5; TRBD1 matches 9 bases. V lost 2 bases, J lost 1 base, and 6 bases stayed unmatched. The length of the CDR3 is 16 residues. The germline V gene has CDR1 GTSNPN and CDR2 SVGIG (reference sequence). The CDR3 loop reads CAWSLSGTGSNQPQHF. CDR3 nucleotide sequence: TGTGCCTGGAGTCTATCGGGGACAGGGAGCAATCAGCCCCAGCATTTT.

V and J are TRBV7-2 and TRBJ1-6; possibly TRBD1 for D (6 bases). This CDR3 spans 14 amino acids. The V gene lost 5 bases and the J gene lost 11 bases, with 16 bases spanning the gap. Germline values: CDR1 SGHTA, CDR2 FQGNSA. CDR3 amino acids: CASSQLQGSAPLHF. CDR3 nucleotide sequence: TGTGCCAGCAGCCAGCTCCAGGGGAGCGCACCCCTCCACTTT.

V and J are TRBV5-6 and TRBJ2-3, with 7 bases lining up with TRBD1. Germline CDR1 and CDR2: SGHDT and YYEEEE. V gave up 0 bases and J gave up 3 bases; unmatched junction bases: 4. The CDR3 length is 15 residues. The CDR3: CASSLVTGVTDTQYF. CDR3 coding DNA: TGTGCCAGCAGCTTGGTTACAGGGGTGACAGATACGCAGTATTTT.

The chain is built from TRBV6-4 and TRBJ1-6; D not certain. The CDR3 totals 14 residues. V dropped 4 bases and J dropped 8 bases, with 12 bases sitting between them. Germline loops: CDR1 MRHNA, CDR2 SNTAGT. The DNA of the CDR3 is TGTGCCAGCAGTGCCACGGGCCTGGATTCACCCCTCCACTTT. Translation gives CASSATGLDSPLHF.

V and J are TRBV6-5 and TRBJ1-6, with TRBD1 identical over 8 bases. The CDR3 spans 15 residues. With V trimmed by 5 bases and J by 7 bases, 7 bases remained unmatched. Looked up from germline, CDR1 is MNHEY and CDR2 is SVGAGI. The CDR3 reads CASSTGQVKNSPLHF. CDR3 nucleotide sequence: TGTGCCAGCAGTACGGGACAGGTGAAAAATTCACCCCTCCACTTT.

The chain couples TRBV6-1 to TRBJ1-6; TRBD1 matches at 10 bases. The CDR3 covers 15 residues. V was pared by 7 bases and J by 7 bases, with 7 bases of the junction left unmatched. Germline CDR1 and CDR2: MNHNS and SASEGT. Written as DNA, the CDR3 is TGTGCCAGCACCGAACCGGGACAGGGGAATTCACCCCTCCACTTT. It is translated as CASTEPGQGNSPLHF.

The rearrangement joins TRBV5-5 to TRBJ2-3; 8 bases map to TRBD2. The germline gives CDR1 SGHKS, CDR2 YYEKEE (reference sequence). V shed 3 bases, J shed 0 bases, and the junction held 3 bases outside the gene matches. The CDR3 is 15 residues long. CDR3 sequence (DNA): TGTGCCAGCAGCTCTCCGGGGGGGAGCACAGATACGCAGTATTTT. Translation gives CASSSPGGSTDTQYF.

J is TRBJ1-2 and V is TRBV6-5, with no clear D. There are 14 residues in the CDR3. Trimming shortened V by 2 bases and J by 3 bases, and 10 bases separated the two germline ends. Per germline, CDR1 MNHEY and CDR2 SVGAGI. The CDR3, as DNA: TGTGCCAGCAGTTACGGTGCAGAACACTATGGCTACACCTTC. The encoded protein is CASSYGAEHYGYTF.

The chain uses TRBV4-3 and TRBJ2-3; TRBD2 matches at 8 bases. The trim removed 4 bases at V and 3 bases at J, leaving 3 bases unmatched. Germline V gene lookup returns CDR1 LGHNA and CDR2 YSLEER. The CDR3 sequence is 14 residues long. In DNA form, the CDR3 reads TGCGCCAGCAGCCTGACGGGGGGGACAGATACGCAGTATTTT. The encoded protein is CASSLTGGTDTQYF.

The chain combines TRBV28 with TRBJ2-7, with 12 bases aligning to TRBD1. From germline, CDR1 is MDHEN and CDR2 SYDVKM. CDR3 size: 15 residues. J was trimmed by 12 bases and V by 5 bases; bases with no gene match: 14. The CDR3, as DNA: TGTGCCAGCAGTCTCCGGGACAGGGGGCGCGGAAGGGGGTACTTC. This sequence encodes CASSLRDRGRGRGYF.

This clone was counted a few times. This chain joins TRBV2 and TRBJ1-4; D is undetermined. The CDR3 runs 10 residues. CDR1 and CDR2 from the germline V gene are SNHLY and FYNNEI. V was trimmed by 7 bases and J by 8 bases, leaving 5 bases between them. CDR3 in amino acids: CASKEEKLFF. Written as DNA, the CDR3 is TGTGCCAGCAAGGAGGAAAAACTGTTTTTT.

The chain recombines TRBV11-2 with TRBJ2-5; 7 positions agree with TRBD1. V trimming: 5 bases; J trimming: 2 bases; junction bases outside the gene matches: 2. The CDR3 runs to 13 residues. CDR1 SGHAT and CDR2 FQNNGV come from the germline V gene. Here the CDR3 reads CASSPDRQETQYF. The CDR3 DNA reads as TGTGCCAGCAGCCCGGACAGGCAAGAGACCCAGTACTTC.

The chain has TRBV14 and TRBJ2-1; TRBD2 matches 15 bases. Losses at the gene ends were 4 bases for V and 0 bases for J; bases not matched to a gene: 13. This CDR3 spans 21 amino acids. Germline values: CDR1 SGHDN, CDR2 FVKESK. The CDR3, as DNA: TGTGCCAGCAGCCGACTATCGGGACTAGCGGGGGGACAGAGCTCCTACAATGAGCAGTTCTTC. It specifies CASSRLSGLAGGQSSYNEQFF.

This clone was recorded only once. The rearrangement links TRBV7-9 to TRBJ1-1; perhaps TRBD1 as D (6 bases). Trimming took 2 bases from V and 6 from J, leaving 13 bases between them. Per the germline V gene, CDR1 is SEHNR and CDR2 is FQNEAQ (reference sequence). The CDR3 consists of 14 residues. The CDR3 nucleotides read TGTGCCAGCAGCTTATTAATGGGGACACCTGAAGCTTTCTTT. Protein product: CASSLLMGTPEAFF.

The genes are TRBV15 and TRBJ1-5; no clear D gene. Germline CDR1 reads LNHNV; CDR2 reads YYDKDF (reference sequence). This CDR3 is built from 14 residues. V was clipped by 1 base and J by 3 bases, with 7 bases between them. CDR3 DNA: TGTGCCACCAGCAGAGGTCAGTTCAATCAGCCCCAGCATTTT. Translating gives CATSRGQFNQPQHF. The whole variable domain, remainder taken from reference TRBV15 and TRBJ1-5, is DAMVIQNPRYQVTQFGKPVTLSCSQTLNHNVMYWYQQKSSQAPKLLFHYYDKDFNNEADTPDNFQSRRPNTSFCFLDIRSPGLGDTAMYLCATSRGQFNQPQHFGDGTRLSIL.

The V gene is TRBV6-1, the J gene TRBJ1-5; D not certain. Germline V CDR1 and CDR2: MNHNS, SASEGT. There are 13 residues in the CDR3. V shed 0 bases and J shed 9 bases, with 9 bases lying between them. CDR3 sequence (DNA): TGTGCCAGCAGTGAAGCGCGGTCATCGCCCCAGCATTTT. This codes for CASSEARSSPQHF.

The chain is built from TRBV6-5 and TRBJ2-1; D perhaps matches TRBD2 (6 bases). V gave up 5 bases and J gave up 5 bases, with 10 bases separating them. This CDR3 contains 13 residues. In germline, CDR1 is MNHEY, CDR2 SVGAGI. The CDR3 region has the DNA TGTGCCAGCAGTGGTTGGAGGGACAATGAGCAGTTCTTC. Its protein product is CASSGWRDNEQFF.

The rearrangement joins TRBV25-1 to TRBJ1-2; 11 bases map to TRBD1. The ends lost 4 bases at V and 4 bases at J; junction bases unmatched: 8. Germline CDR1 reads MGHDK; CDR2 reads SYGVNS. The CDR3 covers 16 residues. The chain's CDR3 is CASSGDRGGVGYGYTF. CDR3 nucleotide sequence: TGTGCCAGCAGTGGGGACAGGGGGGGAGTTGGCTATGGCTACACCTTC.

V gene TRBV4-2 combines with J gene TRBJ2-1, with D possibly being TRBD2 (5 bases). Trimming removed 7 bases from V and 5 bases from J, with 15 bases in between. There are 14 residues in the CDR3. The germline CDR1 and CDR2 sequences are LGHNA and YNFKEQ. The CDR3 protein is CASTPGAGDNEQFF. CDR3 bases: TGTGCCAGCACCCCAGGCGCCGGGGACAATGAGCAGTTCTTC.

The chain couples TRBV2 to TRBJ2-2, with D maybe TRBD1 (6 bases). V lost 6 bases to trimming and J lost 0 bases, with 8 bases between them. Germline values: CDR1 SNHLY, CDR2 FYNNEI. The CDR3 has 14 amino acids. This CDR3 is CASRRTANTGELFF. Here the CDR3 DNA reads TGTGCCAGCAGGAGGACAGCGAACACCGGGGAGCTGTTTTTT.

The chain joins TRBV9 to TRBJ1-1; 11 nucleotides agree with TRBD1. This CDR3 has 14 residues. Trimming took 4 bases from V and 4 from J; bases not matched to a gene: 3. Germline V gene sequence: CDR1 SGDLS, CDR2 YYNGEE. CDR3 residues: CASSIGQGATEAFF. The CDR3 nucleotides are TGTGCCAGCAGCATCGGACAGGGGGCCACTGAAGCTTTCTTT.